Given below is one T cell receptor (beta chain) in context. The data originate from a study of blood T cell repertoires in COVID-19. Sequencing was performed with immunoSEQ multiplex PCR; in TCRdb, only in-frame clones are kept and a portion is missing. The table includes 150,000 or so clones, about 86% detected once. This CDR3 has 13 residues. V was pared by 0 bases and J by 7 bases, with 7 bases between. CDR1 MGHRA and CDR2 YSYEKL come from the germline V gene. Sample: peripheral blood. The TCR was taken from a man in his fifties or sixties with active or convalescent COVID-19. The chain is built from TRBV4-1 and TRBJ1-5; D is uncertain. CDR3 bases: TGCGCCAGCAGCCAAGATAGTCGGCAGCCCCAGCATTTT. This sequence encodes CASSQDSRQPQHF.